The 20 T cell receptor beta chains listed next were all sequenced from one sample in a study of shared clonotypes between healthy human individuals. Naivety among CD8 cells was defined by CD45RO negativity and positive CCR7 selection, thereby excluding terminally differentiated effector memory CD45RA+ cells. The table came from immunoSEQ multiplex PCR; TCRdb's copy has only in-frame clones and leaves some out. The data show about 1,800,000 clones, with approximately 95% seen just once and 0.9% to 1.5% held by the top ten. Sequenced: naive CD8+ T cells sorted from blood. These receptors all come from a man aged 18-30 years in good health.

With respect to this clone: Other DNA sequences in this sample translate to the same CDR3. This chain links TRBV7-2 with TRBJ2-1, with a tentative D call TRBD2 (7 bases). Germline V gene lookup returns CDR1 SGHTA and CDR2 FQGNSA. V lost 3 bases, J lost 0 bases, and 9 bases lay in between. The CDR3 is 15 residues long. The CDR3 reads CASSLGGASYNEQFF. CDR3 in DNA: TGTGCCAGCAGCTTGGGGGGGGCCTCCTACAATGAGCAGTTCTTC.

The rearrangement uses TRBV4-3 and TRBJ1-5; D may be TRBD1 (5 bases). From germline, CDR1 is LGHNA and CDR2 YSLEER. CDR3 length: 16 amino acids. V shed 0 bases and J shed 7 bases, with 16 bases lying between them. The CDR3 nucleotides are TGCGCCAGCAGCCAAGATTTGGGCAAAGGGGAGCAGCCCCAGCATTTT. Translation: CASSQDLGKGEQPQHF.

The chain carries TRBV12-5 and TRBJ1-1; D is unresolved. The germline V gene has CDR1 LGHNT and CDR2 FRNRAP. V was trimmed by 4 bases and J by 1 base, leaving 7 bases between them. This CDR3 region has 13 residues. CDR3 nucleotide sequence: TGTGCTAGTGGTTACGAGGCGAACACTGAAGCTTTCTTT. It encodes CASGYEANTEAFF.

The V gene is TRBV10-1, the J gene TRBJ2-3; D perhaps matches TRBD2 (7 bases). V gave up 3 bases and J gave up 4 bases, with 14 bases separating them. The CDR3 extends over 15 amino acids. Per germline, CDR1 WNHNN and CDR2 SYGVQD (reference sequence). The DNA of the CDR3 is TGCGCCAGCAGTGATGGGACGGGGGGCCCAGATACGCAGTATTTT. Amino acid sequence: CASSDGTGGPDTQYF.

This chain connects TRBV13 to TRBJ1-1; D uncertain. The length of the CDR3 is 13 residues. CDR1 is PRHDT, CDR2 FYEKMQ, per germline (reference sequence). V was clipped by 5 bases and J by 3 bases, with 10 bases between them. The CDR3 DNA reads as TGTGCCAGCAGCGTAAACAGTTACACTGAAGCTTTCTTT. Translating gives CASSVNSYTEAFF.

To note about this clone: Other DNA variants within this sample encode the same CDR3. This sequence joins TRBV5-1 and TRBJ2-1, with 12 bases fitting TRBD2. Trimming cost V 4 bases and J 3 bases; bases outside gene matches: 2. In germline, CDR1 is SGHRS, CDR2 YFSETQ. The CDR3 loop spans 15 amino acids. The CDR3 DNA reads TGCGCCAGCAGCCTAGCGGGGGGGAACTACAATGAGCAGTTCTTC. Translated, it gives CASSLAGGNYNEQFF.

The J gene is TRBJ2-1, the V gene TRBV7-6, with 10 nucleotides matching TRBD2. This CDR3 has 16 amino acids. The germline V gene encodes CDR1 SGHVS and CDR2 FNYEAQ. The ends lost 3 bases at V and 1 base at J; junction bases unmatched: 3. In nucleotides, the CDR3 is TGTGCCAGCAGCTTCCTAGCGGGAGAGTCCTACAATGAGCAGTTCTTC. Its protein product is CASSFLAGESYNEQFF.

The rearrangement uses TRBV6-1 and TRBJ2-7; D is ambiguous. The CDR3 extends over 13 amino acids. The germline V gene has CDR1 MNHNS and CDR2 SASEGT. V lost 8 bases to trimming and J lost 2 bases, with 13 bases between them. In DNA form, the CDR3 reads TGTGCCAGCGCCGTAGGGCCTACCTACGAGCAGTACTTC. It yields the protein CASAVGPTYEQYF.

V usage is TRBV5-1 and J usage is TRBJ1-2; D is possibly TRBD1 (5 bases). The CDR3 covers 13 residues. The V gene lost 4 bases and the J gene lost 4 bases, with 11 bases spanning the gap. CDR1 is SGHRS and CDR2 is YFSETQ in the germline V gene. The CDR3 bases are TGCGCCAGCAGCCCGGGGGTGGGCTATGGCTACACCTTC. This codes for CASSPGVGYGYTF.

V usage is TRBV28 and J usage is TRBJ2-7, with D perhaps TRBD2 (6 bases). The CDR3 consists of 13 residues. Germline V gene sequence: CDR1 MDHEN, CDR2 SYDVKM. Trimming removed 3 bases at V and 2 bases at J, with 8 bases between. The CDR3 region has the DNA TGTGCCAGCAGTTTTGGGGAGGCCTACGAGCAGTACTTC. Translated: CASSFGEAYEQYF.

The chain employs TRBV27 and TRBJ2-7; TRBD2 aligns across 9 bases. CDR3 size: 15 residues. V trimming: 3 bases; J trimming: 0 bases; junction bases outside the gene matches: 3. Germline assignment: CDR1 MNHEY and CDR2 SMNVEV (reference sequence). The CDR3 region has the DNA TGTGCCAGCAGTTTTGCTAGCGGGACCTCCTACGAGCAGTACTTC. Protein product: CASSFASGTSYEQYF.

The rearrangement uses TRBV6-1 and TRBJ2-3, with D perhaps TRBD2 (6 bases). V was shortened by 0 bases and J by 4 bases, with 11 bases between the two germline ends. In germline, CDR1 is MNHNS, CDR2 SASEGT. The CDR3 totals 15 residues. The CDR3: CASSEARLGPDTQYF. CDR3 sequence (DNA): TGTGCCAGCAGTGAAGCGCGACTAGGCCCAGATACGCAGTATTTT.

This clone was recorded only once. The chain recombines TRBV6-5 with TRBJ2-3; D may be TRBD2 (5 bases). Trimming cost V 4 bases and J 2 bases, with 13 bases left between them. The CDR3 has 15 amino acids. CDR1 and CDR2 from the germline V gene are MNHEY and SVGAGI. CDR3 sequence (DNA): TGTGCCAGCAGTTTAAGACTATCCTACACAGATACGCAGTATTTT. It yields the protein CASSLRLSYTDTQYF.

The V gene is TRBV27, the J gene TRBJ2-1, with a weak D call TRBD2 (6 bases). V was trimmed by 5 bases and J by 10 bases, leaving 27 bases between them. CDR1 MNHEY and CDR2 SMNVEV come from the germline V gene (reference sequence). The CDR3 contains 17 residues. In DNA, the CDR3 is TGTGCCAGCAGTCCCCAATCAGTACTAGCCTCCCAATGGGAGCAGTTCTTC. It specifies CASSPQSVLASQWEQFF.

The rearrangement links TRBV27 to TRBJ2-5, with 11 positions matching TRBD1. The germline gives CDR1 MNHEY, CDR2 SMNVEV (reference sequence). CDR3 length equals 15 residues. Trimming cost V 7 bases and J 3 bases; bases outside gene matches: 7. This CDR3 reads CASTKRTGGEETQYF. The CDR3, as DNA: TGTGCCAGCACCAAAAGGACAGGGGGCGAAGAGACCCAGTACTTC.

The genes are TRBV2 and TRBJ2-7; a possible D gene is TRBD1 (5 bases). This CDR3 contains 13 residues. Germline V gene lookup returns CDR1 SNHLY and CDR2 FYNNEI. The germline V and J ends were trimmed by 6 bases and 0 bases, with 9 bases remaining between them. Here the CDR3 reads CASRMTDSYEQYF. CDR3 sequence (DNA): TGTGCCAGCAGGATGACAGACTCCTACGAGCAGTACTTC.

V usage is TRBV10-3 and J usage is TRBJ2-3; the D gene could be TRBD1 or TRBD2 (5 bases each). CDR3 length: 17 residues. The germline V and J ends were trimmed by 5 bases and 1 base, with 19 bases remaining between them. The germline V gene encodes CDR1 ENHRY and CDR2 SYGVKD. CDR3 nucleotides: TGTGCCATCAGTCCATTACTAGGGGAGATGGGCACAGATACGCAGTATTTT. Amino acids: CAISPLLGEMGTDTQYF.

The chain carries TRBV14 and TRBJ2-7; perhaps TRBD1 as D (6 bases). V was shortened by 5 bases and J by 6 bases, with 17 bases between the two germline ends. Germline CDR1 reads SGHDN; CDR2 reads FVKESK. The CDR3 is 14 residues long. This CDR3 is CASSVTGNPLEQYF. CDR3 in DNA: TGTGCCAGCAGCGTAACAGGGAACCCCCTCGAGCAGTACTTC. Supplemented by reference TRBV14 and TRBJ2-7, the full variable domain reads EAGVTQFPSHSVIEKGQTVTLRCDPISGHDNLYWYRRVMGKEIKFLLHFVKESKQDESGMPNNRFLAERTGGTYSTLKVQPAELEDSGVYFCASSVTGNPLEQYFGPGTRLTVT.

Points on this clone: This sample includes further DNA sequences coding for the same CDR3. The rearrangement uses TRBV4-3 and TRBJ1-5; possible D gene TRBD1, 5 bases. The ends were cut back, 0 bases at V and 4 bases at J, with 10 bases in the middle. The CDR3 extends over 15 amino acids. Germline assignment: CDR1 LGHNA and CDR2 YSLEER. The CDR3 region is CASSQDRGRNQPQHF. CDR3 coding DNA: TGCGCCAGCAGCCAAGATAGGGGAAGGAATCAGCCCCAGCATTTT.

To note about this clone: Other DNA sequences in the sample encode the same CDR3. The chain carries TRBV5-6 and TRBJ2-2; D call uncertain. Trimming took off 0 bases at V and 8 bases at J, with 5 bases between the two ends. The germline gives CDR1 SGHDT, CDR2 YYEEEE. The CDR3 is made up of 12 amino acids. Here the CDR3 DNA reads TGTGCCAGCAGCTTGGAAGGTGGGGAGCTGTTTTTT. Translated, it gives CASSLEGGELFF.